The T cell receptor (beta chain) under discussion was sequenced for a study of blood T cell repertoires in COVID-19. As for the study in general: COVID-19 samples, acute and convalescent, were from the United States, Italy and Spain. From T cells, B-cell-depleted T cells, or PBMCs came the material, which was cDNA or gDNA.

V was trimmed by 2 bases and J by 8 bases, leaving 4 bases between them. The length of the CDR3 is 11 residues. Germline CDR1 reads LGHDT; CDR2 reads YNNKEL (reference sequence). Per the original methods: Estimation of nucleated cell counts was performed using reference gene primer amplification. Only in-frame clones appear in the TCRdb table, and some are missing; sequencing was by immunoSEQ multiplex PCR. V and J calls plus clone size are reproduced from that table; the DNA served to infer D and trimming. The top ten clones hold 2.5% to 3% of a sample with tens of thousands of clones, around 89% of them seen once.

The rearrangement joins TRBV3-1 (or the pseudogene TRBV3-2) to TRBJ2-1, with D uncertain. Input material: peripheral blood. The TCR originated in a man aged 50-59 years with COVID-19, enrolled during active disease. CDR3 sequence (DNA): TGTGCCAGCAGCCAATCCTATGAGCAGTTCTTC. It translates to CASSQSYEQFF.